A single sample gave rise to the 22 T cell receptor beta chains below, sequenced in a study of cytomegalovirus exposure and HLA in healthy donors (dated by TCRdb to 2016 to 2017). The library was generated by the immunoSEQ multiplex PCR assay. For the multiplex PCR, a mixture combining 60 forward primers for TCR Vbeta segments and 13 reverse primers for TCR Jbeta segments was used. TCRdb limited this immuneACCESS table to in-frame rearrangements with V and J called. A share of clones is missing; checked studies link under half to unresolved V genes, and the rest is unexplained. For this sample the table gives 230,000 or so clones, of which around 90% were detected only once. Around 1.7% of the sample belongs to the ten largest clones. Sequencing was done on a sample of PBMCs. Source of these receptors: a girl aged 2 to 9 in good health and CMV-seronegative.

Here the CDR3 reads CASRQTGGKLRGEKLFF. CDR3 in DNA: TGTGCCAGCAGGCAAACAGGGGGCAAATTACGGGGTGAAAAACTGTTTTTT. This chain uses TRBV7-6 with TRBJ1-4, with 9 bases that match TRBD1. Germline V CDR1 and CDR2: SGHVS, FNYEAQ. The CDR3 is 17 residues long. With V trimmed by 6 bases and J by 7 bases, 15 bases remained unmatched.

About this clone itself: A junction boundary mismatches the germline segment, possibly from a read error. The J gene is TRBJ1-2, the V gene TRBV19; 7 bases fit TRBD1. This CDR3 region has 14 residues. CDR1 is LNHDA and CDR2 is SQIVND in the germline V gene (reference sequence). CDR3 in DNA: TGTGCCAGTAGTGTAGACAGGGCGCACTATGGCTACACCTTC. Translation gives CASSVDRAHYGYTF.

The chain combines TRBV6-6 with TRBJ1-2; D gene uncertain. Germline V gene lookup returns CDR1 MNHNY and CDR2 SVGAGI (reference sequence). Trimming cost V 0 bases and J 5 bases, with 13 bases left between them. This CDR3 has 15 amino acids. The CDR3 region is CASSYSAAGQYGYTF. CDR3 nucleotides: TGTGCCAGCAGTTACTCCGCAGCAGGCCAGTATGGCTACACCTTC.

This clone appeared a single time. CDR3 protein: CASREDRGKMNTEAFF. The DNA for the CDR3 is TGTGCCAGCAGGGAGGACAGGGGTAAAATGAACACTGAAGCTTTCTTT. This chain connects TRBV27 to TRBJ1-1; 9 bases map to TRBD1. CDR3 size: 16 residues. After removal of 6 bases from V and 0 bases from J, the junction contained 8 bases not matched to a gene. Per germline, CDR1 MNHEY and CDR2 SMNVEV (reference sequence).

The gene calls are TRBV25-1 and TRBJ1-2; 7 bases line up with TRBD1. CDR3 length: 15 residues. J lost 0 bases, V lost 4 bases, and 5 bases had no gene match. Germline V gene data show CDR1 as MGHDK and CDR2 as SYGVNS. The CDR3 coding sequence is TGTGCCAGCAGTGCCCCGACAGGGTCTAACTATGGCTACACCTTC. The encoded protein is CASSAPTGSNYGYTF.

In its sample, this clone was seen once. Its ends do not fully match the called genes, so a read error is possible. The J gene is TRBJ1-1, the V gene TRBV5-8, with no clear D. Germline V gene lookup returns CDR1 SGHTS and CDR2 YDEGEE. The length of the CDR3 is 12 residues. DNA for the CDR3: TGTGCCAGCAGCTTGGTGCTATCCGGAGGTCTCTTT. As protein: CASSLVLSGGLF.

V is TRBV2 and J is TRBJ2-7; D is possibly TRBD2 (5 bases). Deletions cut 0 bases from V and 9 bases from J, with 6 bases between. The CDR3 totals 11 residues. CDR1 is SNHLY, CDR2 FYNNEI, per germline. The DNA for the CDR3 is TGTGCCAGCAGTGAAGCCGGAGGGCAGTACTTC. This sequence encodes CASSEAGGQYF.

The chain joins TRBV25-1 to TRBJ1-2; D is undetermined. CDR3 length equals 15 residues. V gave up 2 bases and J gave up 4 bases, with 14 bases separating them. Germline values: CDR1 MGHDK, CDR2 SYGVNS. CDR3 DNA sequence: TGTGCCAGCAGTGAAGGGGAGCCGGTTCGCTATGGCTACACCTTC. This sequence encodes CASSEGEPVRYGYTF.

The V gene is TRBV29-1, the J gene TRBJ2-7; D possibly corresponds to TRBD2 (6 bases). CDR3 length equals 14 residues. Germline CDR1 SQVTM, CDR2 ANQGSEA. V was pared by 7 bases and J by 2 bases, with 18 bases between. This CDR3 is CSATIAGKAYEQYF. The CDR3 bases are TGCAGCGCAACGATCGCGGGGAAGGCCTACGAGCAGTACTTC.

The V call is TRBV6-5, the J call TRBJ2-7; 10 bases line up with TRBD2. V dropped 8 bases and J dropped 2; count of bases not matched to a gene: 6. The CDR3 consists of 14 residues. Germline assignment: CDR1 MNHEY and CDR2 SVGAGI. The CDR3 protein is CASRVLAGAYEQYF. The DNA of the CDR3 is TGTGCCAGCCGGGTCCTAGCGGGGGCCTACGAGCAGTACTTC.

This sequence joins TRBV27 and TRBJ2-1; D might be TRBD2 (6 bases). Trimming shortened V by 10 bases and J by 6 bases, and 19 bases separated the two germline ends. The CDR3 sequence is 14 residues long. Germline V gene data show CDR1 as MNHEY and CDR2 as SMNVEV (reference sequence). DNA for the CDR3: TGTGCCACGTGGGGGGAGTTCGGGCTCAATGAGCAGTTCTTC. Residues: CATWGEFGLNEQFF.

V is TRBV5-4 and J is TRBJ2-1; 7 bases map to TRBD2. V trimming: 2 bases; J trimming: 1 base; junction bases outside the gene matches: 6. The CDR3 sequence is 16 residues long. The germline V gene encodes CDR1 SGHNT and CDR2 YYREEE (reference sequence). The CDR3 protein is CASSLALAVSYNEQFF. In DNA, the CDR3 is TGTGCCAGCAGCTTAGCGCTAGCGGTGTCCTACAATGAGCAGTTCTTC.

The chain combines TRBV5-1 with TRBJ2-5, with D possibly TRBD1 on 5 matching bases. The germline V gene encodes CDR1 SGHRS and CDR2 YFSETQ. The CDR3 is 11 amino acids. V dropped 4 bases and J dropped 5 bases, with 6 bases sitting between them. The CDR3 nucleotides read TGCGCCAGCAGCGGGGCCGAGACCCAGTACTTC. This sequence encodes CASSGAETQYF.

This chain uses TRBV14 with TRBJ1-1, with D unclear. This CDR3 comprises 17 residues. Germline CDR1 and CDR2: SGHDN and FVKESK. The V end was cut by 0 bases, the J end by 1 base, with 15 bases between. The CDR3 sequence: CASSQDLSRGGNTEAFF. The CDR3 region has the DNA TGTGCCAGCAGCCAAGATCTTAGTCGGGGTGGGAACACTGAAGCTTTCTTT. The complete variable domain, with remaining parts taken from reference TRBV14 and TRBJ1-1, reads EAGVTQFPSHSVIEKGQTVTLRCDPISGHDNLYWYRRVMGKEIKFLLHFVKESKQDESGMPNNRFLAERTGGTYSTLKVQPAELEDSGVYFCASSQDLSRGGNTEAFFGQGTRLTVV.

This chain links TRBV6-5 with TRBJ1-1; possibly TRBD1 for D (5 bases). Germline V lookup: CDR1 MNHEY, CDR2 SVGAGI. This CDR3 contains 11 residues. V was trimmed by 4 bases and J by 8 bases, leaving 8 bases between them. The CDR3 DNA is TGTGCCAGCAGTTTAGGGGAAGAAGCTTTCTTT. Translating it yields CASSLGEEAFF.

The rearrangement uses TRBV11-2 and TRBJ2-1, with 9 bases fitting TRBD2. Losses at the gene ends were 5 bases for V and 4 bases for J; bases not matched to a gene: 9. The CDR3 runs 16 residues. CDR1 SGHAT and CDR2 FQNNGV come from the germline V gene. As DNA, the CDR3 is TGTGCCAGCAGCCCCGAGGGACTAGCCGGGTACAATGAGCAGTTCTTC. This gives the protein CASSPEGLAGYNEQFF.

The chain couples TRBV27 to TRBJ2-1; 7 positions match TRBD1. This CDR3 region has 14 residues. Germline-derived CDR1 and CDR2 are MNHEY and SMNVEV (reference sequence). The ends lost 3 bases at V and 7 bases at J; junction bases unmatched: 6. CDR3 nucleotides: TGTGCCAGCAGTTTTCCGGGACAGCATAATGAGCAGTTCTTC. This encodes CASSFPGQHNEQFF.

The gene calls are TRBV6-5 and TRBJ1-3; weak D call: TRBD1 (6 bases). The CDR3 sequence is 15 residues long. Germline-derived CDR1 and CDR2 are MNHEY and SVGAGI. The V end lost 6 bases, the J end lost 2 bases, and 14 bases lay between the germline ends. The CDR3 nucleotides read TGTGCCAGCAGCCTCGTCGGGGACACTGGAAACACCATATATTTT. This translates into CASSLVGDTGNTIYF.

This chain connects TRBV21-1 to TRBJ2-1; the DNA was not compared with TRBD1, the D call given in the table. TRBV21-1 represents a pseudogene. CDR3 length: 15 residues. The chain's CDR3 is CASSIGQGGLNEQFF. CDR3 in DNA: TGTGCCAGCAGCATCGGACAGGGGGGCCTCAATGAGCAGTTCTTC.

J is TRBJ2-7 and V is TRBV10-2; 10 bases align to TRBD2. CDR3 length equals 16 residues. V trimming: 4 bases; J trimming: 1 base; junction bases outside the gene matches: 7. CDR1 is WSHSY and CDR2 is SAAADI in the germline V gene. DNA for the CDR3: TGCGCCAGCAGTGGAAGCAGCGGGAGGGATTCCTACGAGCAGTACTTC. This gives the protein CASSGSSGRDSYEQYF.

The table lists this clone with a count of one. The rearrangement uses TRBV30 and TRBJ2-5; tentatively, D is TRBD1 (5 bases). V gave up 1 base and J gave up 4 bases, with 7 bases separating them. Germline values: CDR1 GTSNPN, CDR2 SVGIG (reference sequence). The CDR3 runs 12 residues. The CDR3 region is CAWSEGRETQYF. The CDR3 DNA is TGTGCCTGGAGTGAGGGGCGAGAGACCCAGTACTTC.

The chain is built from TRBV9 and TRBJ2-6; possible D gene TRBD2, 6 bases. The CDR3 spans 18 residues. CDR1 is SGDLS, CDR2 YYNGEE, per germline. The V gene lost 1 base and the J gene lost 0 bases, with 14 bases spanning the gap. The CDR3 spells CASSVNSGVRSGANVLTF. CDR3 nucleotide sequence: TGTGCCAGCAGCGTAAATAGCGGTGTCCGCTCTGGGGCCAACGTCCTGACTTTC.